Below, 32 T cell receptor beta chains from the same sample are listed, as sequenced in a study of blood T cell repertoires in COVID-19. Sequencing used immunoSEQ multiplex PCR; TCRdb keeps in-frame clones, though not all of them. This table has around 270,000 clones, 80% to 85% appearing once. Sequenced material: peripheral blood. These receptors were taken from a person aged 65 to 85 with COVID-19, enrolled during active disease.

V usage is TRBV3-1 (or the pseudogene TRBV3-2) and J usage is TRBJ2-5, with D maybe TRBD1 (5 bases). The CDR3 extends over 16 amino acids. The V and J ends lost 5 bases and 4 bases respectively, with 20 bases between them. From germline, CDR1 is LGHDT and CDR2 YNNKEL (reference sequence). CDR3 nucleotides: TGTGCCAGCAGCACAGGTCTAGTTACGGTCGGAGAGACCCAGTACTTC. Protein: CASSTGLVTVGETQYF.

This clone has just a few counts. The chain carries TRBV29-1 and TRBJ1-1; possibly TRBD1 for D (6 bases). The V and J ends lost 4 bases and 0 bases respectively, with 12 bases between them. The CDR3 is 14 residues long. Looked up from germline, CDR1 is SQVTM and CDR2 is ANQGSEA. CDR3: CSVGDKGMNTEAFF. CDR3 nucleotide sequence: TGCAGCGTTGGGGACAAAGGTATGAACACTGAAGCTTTCTTT.

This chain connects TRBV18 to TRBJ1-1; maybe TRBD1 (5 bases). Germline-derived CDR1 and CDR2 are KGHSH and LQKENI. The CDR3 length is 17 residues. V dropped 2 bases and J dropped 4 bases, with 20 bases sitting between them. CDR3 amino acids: CASSPIRAGQVGTEAFF. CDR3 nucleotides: TGTGCCAGCTCACCAATCCGTGCAGGGCAGGTTGGCACTGAAGCTTTCTTT.

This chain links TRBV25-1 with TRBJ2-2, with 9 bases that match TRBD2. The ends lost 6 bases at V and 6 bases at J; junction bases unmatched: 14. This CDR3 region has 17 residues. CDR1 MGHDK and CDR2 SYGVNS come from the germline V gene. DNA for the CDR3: TGTGCCAGCAGCCCCATGAGTCTAGCGGGATCGGCCGGGGAGCTGTTTTTT. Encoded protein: CASSPMSLAGSAGELFF. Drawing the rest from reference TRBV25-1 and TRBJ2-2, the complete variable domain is EADIYQTPRYLVIGTGKKITLECSQTMGHDKMYWYQQDPGMELHLIHYSYGVNSTEKGDLSSESTVSRIRTEHFPLTLESARPSHTSQYLCASSPMSLAGSAGELFFGEGSRLTVL.

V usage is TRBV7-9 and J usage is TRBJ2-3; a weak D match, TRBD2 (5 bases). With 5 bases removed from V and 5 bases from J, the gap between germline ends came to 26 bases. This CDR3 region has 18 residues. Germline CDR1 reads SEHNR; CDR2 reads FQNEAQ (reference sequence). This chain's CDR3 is CASSRRLQHTASLDTQYF. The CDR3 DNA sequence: TGTGCCAGCAGCCGACGACTACAACATACAGCGAGTCTAGATACGCAGTATTTT.

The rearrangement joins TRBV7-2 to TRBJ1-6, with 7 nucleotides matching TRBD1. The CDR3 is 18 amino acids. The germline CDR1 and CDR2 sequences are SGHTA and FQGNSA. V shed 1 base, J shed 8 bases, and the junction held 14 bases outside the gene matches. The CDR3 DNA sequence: TGTGCCAGCAGCTTAGGTAGTCCCGGGACAGTCGTCGATTCACCCCTCCACTTT. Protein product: CASSLGSPGTVVDSPLHF.

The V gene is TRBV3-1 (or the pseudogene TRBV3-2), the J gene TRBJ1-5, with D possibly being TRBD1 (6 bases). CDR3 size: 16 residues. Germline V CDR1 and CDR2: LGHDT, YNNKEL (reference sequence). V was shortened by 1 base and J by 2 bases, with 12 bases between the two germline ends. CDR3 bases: TGTGCCAGCAGCCAAGGTCTGGGGGCCCGCAATCAGCCCCAGCATTTT. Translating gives CASSQGLGARNQPQHF.

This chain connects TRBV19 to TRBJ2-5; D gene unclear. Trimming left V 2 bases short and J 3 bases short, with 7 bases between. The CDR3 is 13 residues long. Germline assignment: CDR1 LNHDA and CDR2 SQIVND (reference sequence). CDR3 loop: CASSITTKETQYF. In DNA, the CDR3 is TGTGCCAGTAGTATAACTACAAAAGAGACCCAGTACTTC.

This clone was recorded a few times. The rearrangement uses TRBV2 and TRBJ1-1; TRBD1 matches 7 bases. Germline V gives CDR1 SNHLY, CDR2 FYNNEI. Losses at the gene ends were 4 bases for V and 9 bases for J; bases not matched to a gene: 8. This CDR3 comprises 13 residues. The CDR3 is CASSVRQGEQAFF. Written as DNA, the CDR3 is TGTGCCAGCAGTGTACGACAGGGAGAACAAGCTTTCTTT.

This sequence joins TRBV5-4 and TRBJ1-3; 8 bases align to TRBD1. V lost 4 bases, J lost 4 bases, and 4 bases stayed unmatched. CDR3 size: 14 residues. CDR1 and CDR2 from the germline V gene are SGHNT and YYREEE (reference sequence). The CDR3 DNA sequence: TGTGCCAGCAGCCTCAGGACAGGGGGAAACACCATATATTTT. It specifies CASSLRTGGNTIYF. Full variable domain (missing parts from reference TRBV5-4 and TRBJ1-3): ETGVTQSPTHLIKTRGQQVTLRCSSQSGHNTVSWYQQALGQGPQFIFQYYREEENGRGNFPPRFSGLQFPNYSSELNVNALELDDSALYLCASSLRTGGNTIYFGEGSWLTVV.

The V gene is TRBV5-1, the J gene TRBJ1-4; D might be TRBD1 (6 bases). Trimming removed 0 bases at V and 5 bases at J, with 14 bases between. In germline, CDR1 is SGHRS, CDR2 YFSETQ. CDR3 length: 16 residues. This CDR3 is CASSLADGTFNEKLFF. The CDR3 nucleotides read TGCGCCAGCAGCTTGGCCGATGGGACATTCAATGAAAAACTGTTTTTT. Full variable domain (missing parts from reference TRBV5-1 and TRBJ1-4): KAGVTQTPRYLIKTRGQQVTLSCSPISGHRSVSWYQQTPGQGLQFLFEYFSETQRNKGNFPGRFSGRQFSNSRSEMNVSTLELGDSALYLCASSLADGTFNEKLFFGSGTQLSVL.

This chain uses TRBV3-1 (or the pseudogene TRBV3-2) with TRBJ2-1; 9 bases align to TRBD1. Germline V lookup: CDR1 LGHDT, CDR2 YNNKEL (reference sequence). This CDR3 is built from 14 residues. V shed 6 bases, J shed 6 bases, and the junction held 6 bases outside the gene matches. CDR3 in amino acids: CASRPGQGINEQFF. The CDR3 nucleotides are TGTGCCAGCAGACCGGGACAGGGTATCAATGAGCAGTTCTTC.

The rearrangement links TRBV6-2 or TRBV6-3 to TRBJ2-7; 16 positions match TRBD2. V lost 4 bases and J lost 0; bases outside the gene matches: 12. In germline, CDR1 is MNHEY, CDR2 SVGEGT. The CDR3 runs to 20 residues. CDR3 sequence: CASSSSSGLAGGRSSYEQYF. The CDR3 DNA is TGTGCCAGCAGTTCTTCCTCGGGACTAGCGGGAGGGCGAAGCTCCTACGAGCAGTACTTC.

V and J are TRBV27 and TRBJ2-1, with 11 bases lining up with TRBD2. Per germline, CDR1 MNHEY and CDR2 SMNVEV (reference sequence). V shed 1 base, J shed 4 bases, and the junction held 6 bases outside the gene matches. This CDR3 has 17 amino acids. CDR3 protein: CASSLLIAGGLYNEQFF. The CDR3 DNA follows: TGTGCCAGCAGTTTATTAATAGCGGGGGGGTTGTACAATGAGCAGTTCTTC.

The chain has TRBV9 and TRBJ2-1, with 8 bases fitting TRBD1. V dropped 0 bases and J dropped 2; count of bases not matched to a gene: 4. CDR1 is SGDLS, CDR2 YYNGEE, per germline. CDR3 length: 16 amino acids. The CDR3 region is CASSVETGGPYNEQFF. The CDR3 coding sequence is TGTGCCAGCAGCGTAGAAACAGGGGGTCCCTACAATGAGCAGTTCTTC.

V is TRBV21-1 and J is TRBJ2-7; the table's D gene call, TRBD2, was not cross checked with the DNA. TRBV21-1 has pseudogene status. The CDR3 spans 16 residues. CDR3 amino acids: CASSKFLASRWREQYF. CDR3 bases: TGTGCCAGCAGCAAATTTTTGGCTAGCCGGTGGAGGGAGCAGTACTTC.

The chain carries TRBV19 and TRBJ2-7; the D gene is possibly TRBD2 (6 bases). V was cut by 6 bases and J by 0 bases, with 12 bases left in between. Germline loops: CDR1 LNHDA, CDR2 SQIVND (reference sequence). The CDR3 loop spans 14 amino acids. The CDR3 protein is CASRPSVNSYEQYF. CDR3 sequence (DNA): TGTGCCAGTAGGCCTAGCGTAAACTCCTACGAGCAGTACTTC.

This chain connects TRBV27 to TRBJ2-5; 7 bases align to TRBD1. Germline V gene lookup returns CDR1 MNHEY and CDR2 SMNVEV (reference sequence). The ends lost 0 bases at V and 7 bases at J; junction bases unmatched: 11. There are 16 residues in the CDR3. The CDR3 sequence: CASSLSRGTAQGTQYF. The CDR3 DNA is TGTGCCAGCAGTTTATCGAGGGGGACAGCCCAGGGGACCCAGTACTTC.

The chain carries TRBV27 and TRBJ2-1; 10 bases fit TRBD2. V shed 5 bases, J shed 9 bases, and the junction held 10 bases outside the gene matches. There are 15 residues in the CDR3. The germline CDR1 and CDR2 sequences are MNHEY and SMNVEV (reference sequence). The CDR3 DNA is TGTGCCAGCAGTGCCCGGACTAGCGGCCACACTGAGCAGTTCTTC. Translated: CASSARTSGHTEQFF.

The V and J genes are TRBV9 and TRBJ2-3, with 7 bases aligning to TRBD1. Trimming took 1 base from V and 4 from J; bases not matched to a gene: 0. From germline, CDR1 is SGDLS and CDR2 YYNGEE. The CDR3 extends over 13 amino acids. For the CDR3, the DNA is TGTGCCAGCAGCGTACAGGGGGCAGATACGCAGTATTTT. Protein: CASSVQGADTQYF.

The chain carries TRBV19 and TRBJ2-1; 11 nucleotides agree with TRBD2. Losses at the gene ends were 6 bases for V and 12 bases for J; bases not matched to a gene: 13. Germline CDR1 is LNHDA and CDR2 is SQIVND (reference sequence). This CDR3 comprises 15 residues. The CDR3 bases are TGTGCCAGTAGCGGGACTAGCGGAGATGCCGGGGCGCAGTTCTTC. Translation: CASSGTSGDAGAQFF.

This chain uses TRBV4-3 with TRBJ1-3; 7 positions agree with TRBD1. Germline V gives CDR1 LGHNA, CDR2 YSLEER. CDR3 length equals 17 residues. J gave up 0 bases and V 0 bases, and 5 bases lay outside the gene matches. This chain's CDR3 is CASSQDGRGPSGNTIYF. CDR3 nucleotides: TGCGCCAGCAGCCAAGACGGTAGGGGGCCCTCTGGAAACACCATATATTTT.

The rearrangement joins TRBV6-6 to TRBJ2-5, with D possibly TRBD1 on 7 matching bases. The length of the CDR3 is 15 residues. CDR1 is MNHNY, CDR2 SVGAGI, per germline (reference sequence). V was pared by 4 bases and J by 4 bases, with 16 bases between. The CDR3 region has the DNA TGTGCCAGCAGTTCTCTTGTTCAGGGGGGAGAGACCCAGTACTTC. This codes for CASSSLVQGGETQYF.

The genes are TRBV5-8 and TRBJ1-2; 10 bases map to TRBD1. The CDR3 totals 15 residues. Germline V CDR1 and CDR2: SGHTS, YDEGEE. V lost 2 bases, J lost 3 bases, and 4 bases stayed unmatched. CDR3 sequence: CASSFPGQGYYGYTF. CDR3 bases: TGTGCCAGCAGCTTTCCGGGACAGGGGTACTATGGCTACACCTTC.

The DNA for the CDR3 is TGTGCCAGCAGTGAAAACAGGGGGGTGGCTGAAAAACTGTTTTTT. It yields the protein CASSENRGVAEKLFF. The genes are TRBV6-1 and TRBJ1-4; 8 nucleotides align to TRBD1. The germline gives CDR1 MNHNS, CDR2 SASEGT. The CDR3 is 15 amino acids. The ends lost 2 bases at V and 7 bases at J; junction bases unmatched: 6.

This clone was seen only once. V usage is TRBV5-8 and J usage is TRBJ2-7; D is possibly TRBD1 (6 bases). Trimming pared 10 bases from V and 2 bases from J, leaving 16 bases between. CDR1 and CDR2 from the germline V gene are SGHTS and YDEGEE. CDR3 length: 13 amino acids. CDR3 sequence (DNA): TGTGCCGACCCGGAGGACAGAACCTACGAGCAGTACTTC. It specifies CADPEDRTYEQYF.

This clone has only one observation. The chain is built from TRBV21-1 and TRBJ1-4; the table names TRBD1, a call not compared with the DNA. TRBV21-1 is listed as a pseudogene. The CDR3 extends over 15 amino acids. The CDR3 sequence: CASSTTGSANEKLFF. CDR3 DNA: TGTGCCAGCAGTACGACAGGGTCGGCTAATGAAAAACTGTTTTTT.

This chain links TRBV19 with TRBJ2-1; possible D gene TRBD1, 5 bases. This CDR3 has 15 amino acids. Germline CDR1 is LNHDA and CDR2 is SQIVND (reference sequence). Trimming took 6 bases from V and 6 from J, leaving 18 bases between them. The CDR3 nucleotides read TGTGCCAGTAGCATAAGGGGTGTCTGGGTCAATGAGCAGTTCTTC. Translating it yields CASSIRGVWVNEQFF. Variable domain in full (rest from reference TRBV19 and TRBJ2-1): DGGITQSPKYLFRKEGQNVTLSCEQNLNHDAMYWYRQDPGQGLRLIYYSQIVNDFQKGDIAEGYSVSREKKESFPLTVTSAQKNPTAFYLCASSIRGVWVNEQFFGPGTRLTVL.

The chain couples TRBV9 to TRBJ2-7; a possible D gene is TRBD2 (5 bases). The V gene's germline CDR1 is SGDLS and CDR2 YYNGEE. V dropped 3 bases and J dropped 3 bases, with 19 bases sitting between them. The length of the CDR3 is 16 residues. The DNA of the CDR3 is TGTGCCAGCAGCGCGGGTCTTTTTTTACGGGACTACGAGCAGTACTTC. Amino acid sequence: CASSAGLFLRDYEQYF.

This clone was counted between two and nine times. Here the CDR3 DNA reads TGTGCCAGCAGCTGGGCCGGGGACTACGAGCAGTACTTC. This encodes CASSWAGDYEQYF. The chain has TRBV5-5 and TRBJ2-7; tentatively, D is TRBD2 (5 bases). Looked up from germline, CDR1 is SGHKS and CDR2 is YYEKEE (reference sequence). Trimming shortened V by 3 bases and J by 3 bases, and 10 bases separated the two germline ends. The CDR3 is 13 residues long.

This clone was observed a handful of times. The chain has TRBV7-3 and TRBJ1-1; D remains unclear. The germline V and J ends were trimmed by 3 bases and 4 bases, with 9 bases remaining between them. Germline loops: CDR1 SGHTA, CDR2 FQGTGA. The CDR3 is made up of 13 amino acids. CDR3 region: CASSLSGSTEAFF. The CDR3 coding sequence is TGTGCCAGCAGCTTGAGCGGAAGCACTGAAGCTTTCTTT.

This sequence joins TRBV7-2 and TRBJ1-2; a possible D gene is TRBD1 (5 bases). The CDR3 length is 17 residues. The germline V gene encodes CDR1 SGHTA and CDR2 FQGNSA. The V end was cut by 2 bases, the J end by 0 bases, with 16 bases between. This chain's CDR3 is CASSLKGRVATNYGYTF. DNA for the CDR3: TGTGCCAGCAGCTTAAAGGGCAGGGTGGCGACTAACTATGGCTACACCTTC.